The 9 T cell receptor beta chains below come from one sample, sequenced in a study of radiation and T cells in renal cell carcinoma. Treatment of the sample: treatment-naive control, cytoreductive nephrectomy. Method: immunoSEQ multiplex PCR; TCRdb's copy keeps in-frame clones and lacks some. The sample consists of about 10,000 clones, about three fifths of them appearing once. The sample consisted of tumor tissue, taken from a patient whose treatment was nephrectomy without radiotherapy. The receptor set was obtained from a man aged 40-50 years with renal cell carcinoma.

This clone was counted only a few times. CDR3: CASSLGDNIAGYTF. CDR3 sequence (DNA): TGTGCCAGCAGTTTGGGGGATAATATTGCTGGCTACACCTTC. The chain uses TRBV28 and TRBJ1-2, with TRBD1 as a possible D gene (5 bases). The germline CDR1 and CDR2 sequences are MDHEN and SYDVKM. The CDR3 sequence is 14 residues long. The V end lost 3 bases, the J end lost 7 bases, and 15 bases lay between the germline ends.

The CDR3 DNA sequence: TGTGCCAGCACTAGCTACGGGAATGAGCAGTTCTTC. Translated: CASTSYGNEQFF. The J gene is TRBJ2-1, the V gene TRBV27; D is possibly TRBD2 (5 bases). V was cut by 7 bases and J by 7 bases, with 11 bases left in between. This CDR3 spans 12 amino acids. Per germline, CDR1 MNHEY and CDR2 SMNVEV (reference sequence).

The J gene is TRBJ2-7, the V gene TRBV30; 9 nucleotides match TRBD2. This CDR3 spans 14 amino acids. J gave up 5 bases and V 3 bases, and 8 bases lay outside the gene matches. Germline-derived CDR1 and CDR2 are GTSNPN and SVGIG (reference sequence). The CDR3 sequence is CAWRGDSGSDEQYV. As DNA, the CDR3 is TGTGCCTGGAGGGGGGATAGCGGGAGCGACGAGCAGTACGTC.

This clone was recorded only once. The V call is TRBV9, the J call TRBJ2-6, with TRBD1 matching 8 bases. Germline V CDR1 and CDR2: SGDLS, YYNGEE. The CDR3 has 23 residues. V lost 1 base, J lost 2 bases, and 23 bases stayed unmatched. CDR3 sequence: CASSVSRAGGAEYGGPGANVLTF. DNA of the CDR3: TGTGCCAGCAGCGTAAGTCGGGCAGGGGGCGCTGAATATGGAGGGCCTGGGGCCAACGTCCTGACTTTC. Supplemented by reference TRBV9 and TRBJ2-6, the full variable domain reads DSGVTQTPKHLITATGQRVTLRCSPRSGDLSVYWYQQSLDQGLQFLIQYYNGEERAKGNILERFSAQQFPDLHSELNLSSLELGDSALYFCASSVSRAGGAEYGGPGANVLTFGAGSRLTVL.

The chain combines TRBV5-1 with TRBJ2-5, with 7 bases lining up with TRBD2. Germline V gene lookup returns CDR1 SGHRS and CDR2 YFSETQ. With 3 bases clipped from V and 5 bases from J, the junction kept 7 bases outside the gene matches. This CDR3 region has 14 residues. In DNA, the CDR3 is TGCGCCAGCAGCTCTTCCGGGGGGACGGAGACCCAGTACTTC. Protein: CASSSSGGTETQYF.

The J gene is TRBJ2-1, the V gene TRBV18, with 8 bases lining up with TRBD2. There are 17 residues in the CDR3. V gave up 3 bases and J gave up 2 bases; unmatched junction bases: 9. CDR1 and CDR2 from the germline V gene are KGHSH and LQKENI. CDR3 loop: CASSPAGGRPTYNEQFF. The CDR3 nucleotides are TGTGCCAGCTCACCGGCCGGCGGGAGGCCTACCTACAATGAGCAGTTCTTC.

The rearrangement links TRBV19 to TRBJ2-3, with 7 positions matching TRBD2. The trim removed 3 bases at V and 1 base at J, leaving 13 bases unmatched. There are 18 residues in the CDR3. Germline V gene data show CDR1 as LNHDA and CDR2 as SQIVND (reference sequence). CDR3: CASSIRRDPAGGTDTQYF. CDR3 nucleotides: TGTGCCAGTAGTATTAGGCGGGACCCGGCGGGAGGCACAGATACGCAGTATTTT.

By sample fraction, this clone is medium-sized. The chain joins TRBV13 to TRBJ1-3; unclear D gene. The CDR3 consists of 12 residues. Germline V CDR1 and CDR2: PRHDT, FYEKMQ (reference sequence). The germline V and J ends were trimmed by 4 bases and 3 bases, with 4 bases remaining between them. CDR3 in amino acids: CASSWRGNTIYF. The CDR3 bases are TGTGCCAGCAGCTGGCGTGGAAACACCATATATTTT.

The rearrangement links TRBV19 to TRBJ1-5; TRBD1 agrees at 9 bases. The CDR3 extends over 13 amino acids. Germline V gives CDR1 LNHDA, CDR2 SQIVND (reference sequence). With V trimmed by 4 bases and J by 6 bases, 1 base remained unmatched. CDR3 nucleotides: TGTGCCAGTAGTAAGGACAGGGGTCAGCCCCAGCATTTT. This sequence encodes CASSKDRGQPQHF. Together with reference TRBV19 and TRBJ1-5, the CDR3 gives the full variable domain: DGGITQSPKYLFRKEGQNVTLSCEQNLNHDAMYWYRQDPGQGLRLIYYSQIVNDFQKGDIAEGYSVSREKKESFPLTVTSAQKNPTAFYLCASSKDRGQPQHFGDGTRLSIL.